This T cell receptor beta chain was recovered during a study of response to subunit inactivated influenza vaccine. Study outcomes and limitations: Authors suggested each seasonal flu vaccination may recruit only limited numbers of new T cells.

TCRdb called the RT-PCR reads again in MiXCR, with one record for every CDR3 protein. The sample yields 750,000 to 850,000 distinct CDR3 sequences, approximately 17% seen once. The table lists this clonotype with many counts. No antigen is known for it. Trimming removed 2 bases from V and 3 bases from J; junction bases left unmatched: 10. The length of the CDR3 is 17 residues. The V gene's germline CDR1 is SNHLY and CDR2 FYNNEI. Material: PBMCs from blood, obtained more than 4 days after vaccination. The V call is TRBV2, the J call TRBJ2-1; TRBD1 aligns across 7 bases. The source of this sequence is a man aged 45-65 years who received an inactivated influenza vaccine. The CDR3 nucleotides are TGTGCCAGCAGTGAAAGTCTGGGACAGTCCATCTACAATGAGCAGTTCTTC. It encodes CASSESLGQSIYNEQFF.